This entry concerns a single T cell receptor (beta chain). The antigen remains undetermined. This sample is part of a study of cytomegalovirus exposure and HLA in healthy donors. This CDR3 comprises 12 residues. V was pared by 7 bases and J by 7 bases, with 8 bases of the junction left unmatched. Germline V CDR1 and CDR2: SQVTM, ANQGSEA. PCR used 60 Vbeta primers and 13 Jbeta primers. The data were produced by immunoSEQ multiplex PCR, yet TCRdb's version contains in-frame clones alone and is incomplete. The table includes around 90,000 clones, about two thirds detected once. General observations from the study: Later analysis placed DRB1 highest and HLA-C lowest in TCR association rates, which differed by HLA locus.

Unrecorded immune exposure was likely among donors, who were nominally healthy when sampled. The chain employs TRBV29-1 and TRBJ1-1; TRBD1 aligns across 8 bases. Sequences were obtained from PBMCs. The clonotype comes from a woman aged 45-59 years in good health and CMV-seropositive. The CDR3 loop reads CSADRGRGEAFF. Written as DNA, the CDR3 is TGCAGCGCCGACAGGGGAAGGGGTGAAGCTTTCTTT.